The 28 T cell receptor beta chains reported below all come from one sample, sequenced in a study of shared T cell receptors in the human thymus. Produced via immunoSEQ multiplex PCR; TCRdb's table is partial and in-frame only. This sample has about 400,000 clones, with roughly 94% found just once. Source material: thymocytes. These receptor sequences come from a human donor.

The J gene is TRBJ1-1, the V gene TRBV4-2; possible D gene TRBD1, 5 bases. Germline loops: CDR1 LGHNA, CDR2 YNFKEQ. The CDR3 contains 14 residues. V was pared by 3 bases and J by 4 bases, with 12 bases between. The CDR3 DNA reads TGTGCCAGCAGCCAGCCAACAGGAGGCACTGAAGCTTTCTTT. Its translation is CASSQPTGGTEAFF.

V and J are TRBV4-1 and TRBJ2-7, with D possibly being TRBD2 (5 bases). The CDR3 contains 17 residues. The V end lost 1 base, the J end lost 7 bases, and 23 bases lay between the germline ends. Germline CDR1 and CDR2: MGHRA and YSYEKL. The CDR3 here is CASSQATKRNQLGEQYF. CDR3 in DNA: TGCGCCAGCAGCCAAGCGACCAAGCGGAATCAACTTGGGGAGCAGTACTTC.

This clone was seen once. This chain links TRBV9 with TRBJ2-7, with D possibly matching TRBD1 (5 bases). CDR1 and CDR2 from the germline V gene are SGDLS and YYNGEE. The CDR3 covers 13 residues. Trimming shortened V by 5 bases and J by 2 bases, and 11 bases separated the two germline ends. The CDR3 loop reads CASRAQGAYEQYF. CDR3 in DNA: TGTGCCAGCAGAGCTCAGGGTGCCTACGAGCAGTACTTC.

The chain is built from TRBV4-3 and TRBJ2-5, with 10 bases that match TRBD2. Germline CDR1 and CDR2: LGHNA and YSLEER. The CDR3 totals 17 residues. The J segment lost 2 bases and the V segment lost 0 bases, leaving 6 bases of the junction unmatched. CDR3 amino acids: CASSQERAGGIQETQYF. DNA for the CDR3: TGCGCCAGCAGCCAAGAAAGAGCGGGAGGGATACAAGAGACCCAGTACTTC.

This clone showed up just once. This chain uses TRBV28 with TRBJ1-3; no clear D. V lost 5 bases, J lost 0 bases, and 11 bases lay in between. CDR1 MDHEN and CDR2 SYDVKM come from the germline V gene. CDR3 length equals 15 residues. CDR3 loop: CASSLDSTSGNTIYF. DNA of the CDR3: TGTGCCAGCAGTCTAGACTCTACCTCTGGAAACACCATATATTTT.

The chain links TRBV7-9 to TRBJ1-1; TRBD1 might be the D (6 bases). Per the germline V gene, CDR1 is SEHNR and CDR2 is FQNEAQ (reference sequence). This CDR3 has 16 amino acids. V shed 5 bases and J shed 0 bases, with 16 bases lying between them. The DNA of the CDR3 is TGTGCCAGCAGCCCCTGGACAGAGACCCTGAACACTGAAGCTTTCTTT. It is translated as CASSPWTETLNTEAFF.

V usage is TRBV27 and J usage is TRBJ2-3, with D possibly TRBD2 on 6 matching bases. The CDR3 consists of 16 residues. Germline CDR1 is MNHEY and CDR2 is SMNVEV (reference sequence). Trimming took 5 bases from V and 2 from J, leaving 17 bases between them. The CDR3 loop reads CASSPRTTRFTDTQYF. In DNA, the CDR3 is TGTGCCAGCAGTCCCCGGACTACAAGATTCACAGATACGCAGTATTTT.

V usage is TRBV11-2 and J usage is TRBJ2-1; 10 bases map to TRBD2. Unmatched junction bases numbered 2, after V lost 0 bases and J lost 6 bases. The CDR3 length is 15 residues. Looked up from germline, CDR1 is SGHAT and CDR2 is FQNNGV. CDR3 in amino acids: CASSLEAGGGNEQFF. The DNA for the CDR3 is TGTGCCAGCAGCTTAGAAGCGGGAGGGGGCAATGAGCAGTTCTTC.

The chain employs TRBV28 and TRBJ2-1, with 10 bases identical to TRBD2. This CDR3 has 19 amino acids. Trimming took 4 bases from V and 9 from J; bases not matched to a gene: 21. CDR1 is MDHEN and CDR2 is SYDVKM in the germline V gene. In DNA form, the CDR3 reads TGTGCCAGCAGTTCATGGACAGTGAGCACAGCGGGAGGGGGATGTGAGCAGTTCTTC. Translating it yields CASSSWTVSTAGGGCEQFF.

This CDR3 reads CASSQDPPYNEQFF. The CDR3 DNA follows: TGCGCCAGCAGCCAAGATCCGCCTTACAATGAGCAGTTCTTC. The chain carries TRBV4-1 and TRBJ2-1; D is ambiguous. Germline V CDR1 and CDR2: MGHRA, YSYEKL. The CDR3 totals 14 residues. V lost 0 bases, J lost 4 bases, and 7 bases lay in between.

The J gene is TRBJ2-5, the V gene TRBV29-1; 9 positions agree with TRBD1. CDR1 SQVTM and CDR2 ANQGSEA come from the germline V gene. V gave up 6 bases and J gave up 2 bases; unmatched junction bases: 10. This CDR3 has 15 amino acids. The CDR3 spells CSVPRTGDDQETQYF. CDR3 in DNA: TGCAGCGTCCCCCGGACAGGGGACGATCAAGAGACCCAGTACTTC.

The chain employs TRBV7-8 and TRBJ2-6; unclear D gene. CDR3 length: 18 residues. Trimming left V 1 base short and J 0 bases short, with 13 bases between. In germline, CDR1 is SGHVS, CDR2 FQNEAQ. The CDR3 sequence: CASSLVGITNSGANVLTF. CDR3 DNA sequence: TGTGCCAGCAGCTTAGTGGGGATAACCAACTCTGGGGCCAACGTCCTGACTTTC.

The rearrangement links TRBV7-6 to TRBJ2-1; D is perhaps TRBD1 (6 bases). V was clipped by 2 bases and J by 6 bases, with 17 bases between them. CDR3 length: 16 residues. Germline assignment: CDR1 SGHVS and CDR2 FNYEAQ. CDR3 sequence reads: CASSLSPGQGLNEQFF. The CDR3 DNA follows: TGTGCCAGCAGCTTAAGTCCGGGGCAGGGGCTCAATGAGCAGTTCTTC.

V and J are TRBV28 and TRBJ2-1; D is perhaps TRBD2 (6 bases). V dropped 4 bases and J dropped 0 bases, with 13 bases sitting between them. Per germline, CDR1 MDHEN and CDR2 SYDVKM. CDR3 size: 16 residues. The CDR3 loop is CASSSGGGSSYNEQFF. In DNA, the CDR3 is TGTGCCAGCAGTTCCGGAGGAGGGAGCTCCTACAATGAGCAGTTCTTC.

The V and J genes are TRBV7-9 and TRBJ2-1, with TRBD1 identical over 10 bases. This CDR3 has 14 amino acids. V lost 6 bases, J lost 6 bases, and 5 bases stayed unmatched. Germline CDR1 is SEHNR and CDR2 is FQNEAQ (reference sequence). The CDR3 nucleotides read TGTGCCAGCAGGGGGGGACAGGGGCTCAATGAGCAGTTCTTC. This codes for CASRGGQGLNEQFF.

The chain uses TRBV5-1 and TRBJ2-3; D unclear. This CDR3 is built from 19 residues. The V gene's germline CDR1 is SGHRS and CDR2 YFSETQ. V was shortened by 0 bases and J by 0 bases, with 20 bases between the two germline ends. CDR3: CASSLGFPSRATSTDTQYF. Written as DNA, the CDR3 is TGCGCCAGCAGCTTGGGTTTTCCCTCTAGAGCGACTAGCACAGATACGCAGTATTTT. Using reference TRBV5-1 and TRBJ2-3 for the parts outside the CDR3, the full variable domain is KAGVTQTPRYLIKTRGQQVTLSCSPISGHRSVSWYQQTPGQGLQFLFEYFSETQRNKGNFPGRFSGRQFSNSRSEMNVSTLELGDSALYLCASSLGFPSRATSTDTQYFGPGTRLTVL.

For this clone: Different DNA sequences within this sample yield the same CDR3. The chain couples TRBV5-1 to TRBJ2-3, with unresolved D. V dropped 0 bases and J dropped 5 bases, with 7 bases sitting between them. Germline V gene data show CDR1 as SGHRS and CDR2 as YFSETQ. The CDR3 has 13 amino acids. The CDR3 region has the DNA TGCGCCAGCAGCTTGGGGAAGGGAGATACGCAGTATTTT. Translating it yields CASSLGKGDTQYF.

The CDR3 DNA sequence: TGCGCCAGCAGCCAAGAAACGACAGAGCATAATTCACCCCTCCACTTT. The encoded protein is CASSQETTEHNSPLHF. The chain is built from TRBV4-1 and TRBJ1-6; weak D call: TRBD1 (5 bases). The CDR3 totals 16 residues. Between the trimmed V and J ends, which lost 0 bases and 5 bases, there was a span of 11 bases. Per the germline V gene, CDR1 is MGHRA and CDR2 is YSYEKL.

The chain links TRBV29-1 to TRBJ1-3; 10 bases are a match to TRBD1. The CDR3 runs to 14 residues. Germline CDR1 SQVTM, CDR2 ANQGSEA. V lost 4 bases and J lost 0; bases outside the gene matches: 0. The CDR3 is CSVGTGGSGNTIYF. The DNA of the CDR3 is TGCAGCGTTGGGACAGGGGGCTCTGGAAACACCATATATTTT.

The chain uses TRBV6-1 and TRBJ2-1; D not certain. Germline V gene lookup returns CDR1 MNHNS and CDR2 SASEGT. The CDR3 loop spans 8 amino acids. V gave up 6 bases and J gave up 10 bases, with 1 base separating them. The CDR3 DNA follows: TGTGCCAGCAGGGAGCAGTTCTTC. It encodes CASREQFF.

CDR3 in DNA: TGTGCCAGCAGCACAACTTATAGCAATCAGCCCCAGCATTTT. Encoded protein: CASSTTYSNQPQHF. The chain recombines TRBV21-1 with TRBJ1-5. TRBV21-1 is listed as a pseudogene. CDR3 size: 14 residues.

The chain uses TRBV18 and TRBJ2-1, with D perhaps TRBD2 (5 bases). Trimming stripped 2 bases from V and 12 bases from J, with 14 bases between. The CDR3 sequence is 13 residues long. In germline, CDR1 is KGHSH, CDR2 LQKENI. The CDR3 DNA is TGTGCCAGCTCACCAGCTTCGGGGAGTGGGCAGTTCTTC. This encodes CASSPASGSGQFF.

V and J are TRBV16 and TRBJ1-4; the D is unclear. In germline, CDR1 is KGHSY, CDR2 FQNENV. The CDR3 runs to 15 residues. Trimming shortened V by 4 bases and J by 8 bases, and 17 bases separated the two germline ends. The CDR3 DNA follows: TGTGCCAGCAGCCCCCCTCTAGGGAATGGCGAAAAACTGTTTTTT. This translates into CASSPPLGNGEKLFF.

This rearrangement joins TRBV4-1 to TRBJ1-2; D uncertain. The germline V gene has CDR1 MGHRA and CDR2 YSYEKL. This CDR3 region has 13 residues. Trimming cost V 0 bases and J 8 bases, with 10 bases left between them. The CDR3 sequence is CASSQEGSGGYTF. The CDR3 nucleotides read TGCGCCAGCAGCCAAGAAGGGTCGGGGGGCTACACCTTC.

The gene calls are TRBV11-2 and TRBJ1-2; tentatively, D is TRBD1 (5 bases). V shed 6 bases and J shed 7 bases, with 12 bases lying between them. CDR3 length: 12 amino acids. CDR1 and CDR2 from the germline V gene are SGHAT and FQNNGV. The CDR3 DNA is TGTGCCAGCAGGGTAAGGGGCTCTGGCTACACCTTC. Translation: CASRVRGSGYTF.

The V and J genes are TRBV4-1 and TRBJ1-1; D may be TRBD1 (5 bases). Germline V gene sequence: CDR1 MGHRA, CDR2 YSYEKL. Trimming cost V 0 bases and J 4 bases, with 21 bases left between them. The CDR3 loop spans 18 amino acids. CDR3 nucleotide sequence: TGCGCCAGCAGCCAAGACCCAGGGAAAGAGGTAATCGGCACTGAAGCTTTCTTT. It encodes CASSQDPGKEVIGTEAFF.

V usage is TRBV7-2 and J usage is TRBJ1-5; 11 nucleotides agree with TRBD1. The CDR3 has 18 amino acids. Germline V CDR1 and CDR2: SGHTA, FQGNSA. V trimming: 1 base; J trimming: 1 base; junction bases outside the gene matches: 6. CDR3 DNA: TGTGCCAGCAGCTTAGGGGGGACAGGGGGAAAGAGCAATCAGCCCCAGCATTTT. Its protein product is CASSLGGTGGKSNQPQHF.

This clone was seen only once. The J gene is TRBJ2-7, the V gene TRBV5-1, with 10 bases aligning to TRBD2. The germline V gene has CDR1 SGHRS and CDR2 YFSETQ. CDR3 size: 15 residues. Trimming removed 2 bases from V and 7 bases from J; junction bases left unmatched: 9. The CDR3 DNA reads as TGCGCCAGCAGCTTCGGGACTAGCGCCCCGAAGGAGCAGTACTTC. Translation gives CASSFGTSAPKEQYF.